A selection of T cell receptor beta chains follows, all from one sample in a study of HIV-infected patients and healthy controls. TCRdb analysed the 5' RACE reads with MiXCR anew, one entry per CDR3 protein. Altogether roughly 20,000 distinct CDR3 sequences are present, about a sixth being singletons, with the ten largest covering about 23%. Sequencing was done on a sample of CD8+ T cells from blood. All receptors derive from a human donor in good health. CDR3s include the opening cysteine and the closing phenylalanine or tryptophan. Each record gives: V gene, CDR3 length, CDR3 protein.

TRBV2,16,CASSVRRHRDNNEQFF
TRBV25-1,11,CASSASAVQLF
TRBV9,15,CASSVGPAGNNEQFF
TRBV9,15,CASSVDGRQGQPQHF
TRBV12-3/TRBV12-4,11,CASSMGYGYTF
TRBV7-9,12,CASSLDRDGYTF
TRBV4-1,16,CASSQVLQGRNYGYTF
TRBV6-2/TRBV6-3,16,CASSLRGGAPADTQYF
TRBV28,16,CASSSFADRGNQPQHF
TRBV4-3,16,CASSQEQNPYSYEQYF
TRBV27,15,CASSLAGMLTDEQYF
TRBV9,15,CASSPPGGPYNEQFF
TRBV29-1,15,CSVDEAASSTDTQYF
TRBV19,16,CASSIPGQGFTQPQHF
TRBV2,11,CASSGGVEAFF
TRBV13,13,CASSLGVVGGYTF
TRBV3-1,18,CASSQEPTGGWSYNEQFF
TRBV10-3,12,CAISEFLDEQYF
TRBV6-2/TRBV6-3,17,CASSYYSRREATYEQYF
TRBV20-1,14,CSAIMTGVYNEQFF
TRBV6-1,16,CASSEAWVESNQPQHF
TRBV10-2,15,CASSGLGTSGNEQFF
TRBV6-1,14,CASSDPGQPYEQYF
TRBV7-6,16,CASSLPRTYIDEKLFF
TRBV28,11,CASSPGPLRFF
TRBV19,17,CASSTLGGLNDYTEAFF
TRBV6-1,15,CASSESGVSYNEQFF
TRBV29-1,15,CSVEDPDRSTDTQYF
TRBV20-1,13,CSASGLAKNIQYF
TRBV7-9,15,CASSPPTGGETEAFF
TRBV19,14,CASSPGRLNTEAFF
TRBV6-5,13,CASCKGLGQPQHF
TRBV5-6,14,CASSPRGAHNEQFF
TRBV7-2,14,CASSPGLAGNTIYF
TRBV12-3/TRBV12-4,12,CASSLWQLGYTF
TRBV19,14,CASKAGGDTDTQYF
TRBV13,14,CASSLVGQGGEAFF
TRBV9,17,CASSDGHRGLSVYGYTF
TRBV6-2/TRBV6-3,15,CASTPQLADYNEQFF
TRBV28,14,CASSFAGSSYEQYF
TRBV5-1,12,CASRTIQGEAFF
TRBV19,15,CASSFREVGTDTQYF
TRBV2,15,CASSEEPGGVETQYF
TRBV4-3,13,CASSQEYSNEQFF
TRBV11-2,15,CASSLDPSGANVLTF
TRBV12-3/TRBV12-4,16,CASSFPIQGDTDTQYF
TRBV6-1,11,CASRWESEQFF
TRBV14,14,CASSLTPTAPEQYF
TRBV2,15,CASSEWDRGNSPLHF
TRBV7-8,18,CASSLVAAGGGVTDTQYF
TRBV4-2,17,CASSQDLRLAGVNEQFF